These T cell receptor beta chains were read from a single sample in a study of T cells after yellow fever vaccination. In TCRdb, the 5' RACE reads were re-called with MiXCR into one record per CDR3 protein. The sample has a few hundred thousand distinct CDR3 sequences; 11% are singletons. Sequenced here: PBMCs, sampled on the day of the first yellow fever vaccination. All receptors come from a man between 18 and 29 years old who received the YFV17D yellow fever vaccine. The conserved cysteine and the conserved F or W are not part of the CDR3 here. Fields, in order: J gene, V gene, clone size, CDR3 protein. A clone size is listed for some rows: how often the clone was seen (once, few, many), or a class if it is expanded.

TRBJ1-1	TRBV7-3	NA	ASSQYRADRTEAF
TRBJ1-5	TRBV6-5	many	ASSYLSAGIAPQH
TRBJ1-1	TRBV7-9	few	ASSLVLRGNTEAF
TRBJ2-3	TRBV5-4	few	ASSLSGGPLQADTQY
TRBJ1-1	TRBV10-3	few	AISGETEAF
TRBJ1-3	TRBV6-1	NA	ASREASSGNTIY
TRBJ2-5	TRBV18	many	ASSPQGAGSETQY
TRBJ1-2	TRBV6-2/TRBV6-3	NA	ASSYSRGLNYGYT
TRBJ1-2	TRBV20-1	many	SADEGRDYGYT
TRBJ2-3	TRBV20-1	NA	SARSTGGAADTQY
TRBJ2-2	TRBV4-1	NA	ASSRTGGNTGELF
TRBJ1-5	TRBV20-1	NA	SAASNLNQPQH
TRBJ2-5	TRBV27	few	ASSFSQTETQY
TRBJ1-2	TRBV9	NA	ASSVSGTPAYGYT
TRBJ2-5	TRBV20-1	NA	SASGVGQETQY
TRBJ1-1	TRBV12-3/TRBV12-4	NA	ASSLFPPDREAF
TRBJ2-7	TRBV4-2	NA	ASSQDDQRGGDLSYEQY
TRBJ1-1	TRBV19	few	AATGQGMRTEAF
TRBJ2-7	TRBV7-2	NA	ASSSDRDIGEQY
TRBJ1-1	TRBV6-5	few	ASSYGATTEAF
TRBJ2-6	TRBV23-1	NA	ASSQRQANSGANVLT
TRBJ1-3	TRBV7-2	many	ASSFNSGNTIY
TRBJ2-7	TRBV15	NA	ATSGSSYEQY
TRBJ2-1	TRBV30	NA	ASGLLSEQF
TRBJ2-5	TRBV12-3/TRBV12-4	many	ASSLGKFGGSQETQY
TRBJ2-2	TRBV7-6	few	ASSLGDRVVTGELF
TRBJ1-2	TRBV18	NA	ASSADTSANYGYT
TRBJ2-1	TRBV12-3/TRBV12-4	NA	ASSFPGLAGFNEQF
TRBJ2-3	TRBV6-1	few	ASSRQTGVADTQY
TRBJ2-1	TRBV3-1	many	ASSLTAGRYEQF
TRBJ1-5	TRBV6-2/TRBV6-3	NA	ASSQTRGRWGNQPQH